Presented here are 27 T cell receptor beta chains from one specimen sequenced in a study of cytomegalovirus exposure and HLA in healthy donors. The study ran its PCR with 60 Vbeta and 13 Jbeta primers. Generated by immunoSEQ multiplex PCR, the TCRdb table keeps only in-frame clones and is missing some. This table has roughly 100,000 clones, 75% to 85% appearing once. The sequenced sample consisted of PBMCs. All receptors derive from a man aged 18-30 years in good health and CMV-seronegative.

The chain couples TRBV7-2 to TRBJ2-3, with a possible D match to TRBD2 (6 bases). CDR3 length: 12 residues. V was pared by 7 bases and J by 5 bases, with 10 bases between. Germline CDR1 SGHTA, CDR2 FQGNSA. CDR3 in amino acids: CASTEGGDTQYF. The CDR3 region has the DNA TGTGCCAGCACCGAGGGAGGAGATACGCAGTATTTT.

The J gene is TRBJ1-2, the V gene TRBV19; 8 bases are shared with TRBD1. The V gene end was trimmed by 6 bases and the J gene end by 0 bases; junction bases not matched to a gene: 6. The CDR3 covers 15 residues. CDR1 and CDR2 (germline): LNHDA, SQIVND (reference sequence). The CDR3 region is CASRDTGGANYGYTF. For the CDR3, the DNA is TGTGCCAGTAGGGACACAGGGGGAGCTAACTATGGCTACACCTTC.

J is TRBJ2-7 and V is TRBV4-1; no firm D call. V lost 1 base to trimming and J lost 6 bases, with 10 bases between them. Germline CDR1 MGHRA, CDR2 YSYEKL. The CDR3 consists of 13 residues. The CDR3 sequence is CASSQAGGPEQYF. CDR3 bases: TGCGCCAGCAGCCAAGCCGGTGGGCCCGAGCAGTACTTC.

The chain carries TRBV14 and TRBJ2-5; D unclear. The length of the CDR3 is 15 residues. V was trimmed by 2 bases and J by 2 bases, leaving 12 bases between them. Germline V gene lookup returns CDR1 SGHDN and CDR2 FVKESK. The chain's CDR3 is CASSQHQVFQETQYF. As DNA, the CDR3 is TGTGCCAGCAGCCAACACCAGGTTTTTCAAGAGACCCAGTACTTC.

This sequence joins TRBV11-2 and TRBJ2-7, with 13 bases lining up with TRBD2. Trimming at V came to 5 bases and at J to 7 bases, leaving 11 bases not matched to a gene. The germline V gene has CDR1 SGHAT and CDR2 FQNNGV. The CDR3 covers 16 residues. The CDR3 coding sequence is TGTGCCAGCAGCGGGTTCGGGACTAGCGGGAAGGTGGAGCAGTACTTC. This gives the protein CASSGFGTSGKVEQYF.

The rearrangement links TRBV9 to TRBJ2-1, with 7 bases fitting TRBD2. This CDR3 comprises 15 residues. The ends lost 0 bases at V and 5 bases at J; junction bases unmatched: 5. CDR1 SGDLS and CDR2 YYNGEE come from the germline V gene. This chain's CDR3 is CASSVDGRRDNEQFF. CDR3 nucleotide sequence: TGTGCCAGCAGCGTAGACGGGAGGCGGGACAATGAGCAGTTCTTC.

This chain uses TRBV28 with TRBJ2-5, with D unresolved. In germline, CDR1 is MDHEN, CDR2 SYDVKM. This CDR3 comprises 13 residues. V was pared by 3 bases and J by 5 bases, with 10 bases between. Written as DNA, the CDR3 is TGTGCCAGCAGTTTGACACGTCGGGAGACCCAGTACTTC. Translated, it gives CASSLTRRETQYF.

This clone was recorded once. The chain links TRBV2 to TRBJ2-5; a weak D match, TRBD2 (6 bases). CDR3 length: 14 amino acids. Trimming left V 6 bases short and J 4 bases short, with 15 bases between. Germline V gene sequence: CDR1 SNHLY, CDR2 FYNNEI. CDR3 residues: CASSQTRALETQYF. DNA for the CDR3: TGTGCCAGCAGCCAGACTAGAGCCTTAGAGACCCAGTACTTC.

The chain carries TRBV6-6 and TRBJ1-3; no reliable D call. The CDR3 extends over 14 amino acids. The V end lost 2 bases, the J end lost 0 bases, and 5 bases lay between the germline ends. Germline lookup yields CDR1 MNHNY and CDR2 SVGAGI (reference sequence). The CDR3 is CASSYSSSGNTIYF. The DNA for the CDR3 is TGTGCCAGCAGTTACAGTAGCTCTGGAAACACCATATATTTT.

This chain links TRBV5-4 with TRBJ2-3; tentative D call: TRBD2 (7 bases). Germline CDR1 and CDR2: SGHNT and YYREEE (reference sequence). The CDR3 contains 18 residues. Trimming left V 4 bases short and J 4 bases short, with 25 bases between. The CDR3 protein is CASSTGKSRGGRADTQYF. The DNA for the CDR3 is TGTGCCAGCAGCACAGGGAAGAGTCGGGGCGGGAGAGCAGATACGCAGTATTTT.

This sequence joins TRBV5-1 and TRBJ1-2; 8 nucleotides match TRBD1. CDR1 is SGHRS, CDR2 YFSETQ, per germline. V trimming: 5 bases; J trimming: 2 bases; junction bases outside the gene matches: 8. The CDR3 contains 15 residues. CDR3 region: CASRDDGQGNYGYTF. The CDR3, as DNA: TGCGCCAGCAGGGATGACGGACAGGGAAACTATGGCTACACCTTC.

This chain connects TRBV19 to TRBJ1-5, with D unclear. CDR1 and CDR2 from the germline V gene are LNHDA and SQIVND (reference sequence). The CDR3 spans 13 residues. The ends were cut back, 6 bases at V and 2 bases at J, with 8 bases in the middle. The CDR3 here is CASRLLGNQPQHF. CDR3 in DNA: TGTGCCAGTAGACTACTCGGCAATCAGCCCCAGCATTTT.

This chain connects TRBV5-1 to TRBJ2-6; D gene ambiguous. The germline gives CDR1 SGHRS, CDR2 YFSETQ. V dropped 0 bases and J dropped 0 bases, with 7 bases sitting between them. This CDR3 region has 16 residues. CDR3 coding DNA: TGCGCCAGCAGCTTGGCAGGCAGCTCTGGGGCCAACGTCCTGACTTTC. Amino acids: CASSLAGSSGANVLTF.

About this clone: One junction end does not reproduce the germline sequence, and a read error may be involved. The J gene is TRBJ1-2, the V gene TRBV7-9; D is ambiguous. Germline V lookup: CDR1 SEHNR, CDR2 FQNEAQ (reference sequence). There are 12 residues in the CDR3. CDR3 in DNA: TGTTCCAGCAGCTTAACTGAATATGGCTACACCTTC. It codes for CSSSLTEYGYTF.

The rearrangement links TRBV6-4 to TRBJ2-2; TRBD2 matches at 12 bases. With 5 bases clipped from V and 7 bases from J, the junction kept 8 bases outside the gene matches. The CDR3 runs 16 residues. From germline, CDR1 is MRHNA and CDR2 SNTAGT. In DNA form, the CDR3 reads TGTGCCAGCAGTTTGTCACTAGCGGGAGGAGGCGGGGAGCTGTTTTTT. Translating gives CASSLSLAGGGGELFF.

The chain employs TRBV19 and TRBJ2-1, with 10 bases that match TRBD2. This CDR3 contains 15 residues. Germline V gives CDR1 LNHDA, CDR2 SQIVND (reference sequence). The junction had 3 bases not matched to a gene; V was cut back by 5 bases and J by 2 bases. As DNA, the CDR3 is TGTGCCAGTAGTTGGACTAGCGGCGCCTACAATGAGCAGTTCTTC. Its protein product is CASSWTSGAYNEQFF.

This clone has only a few counts. In DNA form, the CDR3 reads TGCGCCAGCAGCCAAGAAAGTTCTTTCAGGGACAGCCATTACAATGAGCAGTTCTTC. Amino acid sequence: CASSQESSFRDSHYNEQFF. The chain carries TRBV4-3 and TRBJ2-1, with 7 bases matching TRBD1. The CDR3 is 19 amino acids. Losses at the gene ends were 0 bases for V and 4 bases for J; bases not matched to a gene: 15. Germline loops: CDR1 LGHNA, CDR2 YSLEER.

The rearrangement links TRBV6-5 to TRBJ2-2, with D possibly matching TRBD1 (5 bases). Germline lookup yields CDR1 MNHEY and CDR2 SVGAGI. The CDR3 is 13 residues long. V lost 5 bases to trimming and J lost 4 bases, with 8 bases between them. CDR3 sequence (DNA): TGTGCCAGCAGTCAGGGAATCACCGGGGAGCTGTTTTTT. Translation: CASSQGITGELFF.

This chain links TRBV7-3 with TRBJ2-7; TRBD2 might be the D (5 bases). The CDR3 loop spans 13 amino acids. V shed 1 base and J shed 5 bases, with 9 bases lying between them. Germline CDR1 is SGHTA and CDR2 is FQGTGA. The CDR3 sequence is CASSLISGNEQYF. The CDR3 DNA reads as TGTGCCAGCAGCTTAATTTCCGGGAACGAGCAGTACTTC.

This clone came up once. The rearrangement joins TRBV9 to TRBJ2-3; 7 bases are a match to TRBD2. The CDR3 is 15 residues long. Trimming at V came to 4 bases and at J to 0 bases, leaving 5 bases not matched to a gene. Per germline, CDR1 SGDLS and CDR2 YYNGEE. CDR3 in DNA: TGTGCCAGCAGCTCAAGCGGGGTCAGCACAGATACGCAGTATTTT. Amino acids: CASSSSGVSTDTQYF.

The rearrangement joins TRBV4-3 to TRBJ1-3; the D gene is possibly TRBD1 (6 bases). Germline lookup yields CDR1 LGHNA and CDR2 YSLEER. Trimming cost V 0 bases and J 2 bases, with 14 bases left between them. The CDR3 extends over 17 amino acids. The CDR3 sequence is CASSQDFRGGPGNTIYF. The CDR3, as DNA: TGCGCCAGCAGCCAAGACTTTCGGGGGGGCCCTGGAAACACCATATATTTT.

V gene TRBV11-3 combines with J gene TRBJ2-1; 8 nucleotides match TRBD2. The germline gives CDR1 SGHNT, CDR2 YENEEA. The CDR3 runs to 14 residues. With V trimmed by 5 bases and J by 6 bases, 6 bases remained unmatched. CDR3 residues: CASSEGLGSNEQFF. DNA for the CDR3: TGTGCCAGCAGCGAGGGACTAGGGAGCAATGAGCAGTTCTTC. Drawing the rest from reference TRBV11-3 and TRBJ2-1, the complete variable domain is EAGVVQSPRYKIIEKKQPVAFWCNPISGHNTLYWYLQNLGQGPELLIRYENEEAVDDSQLPKDRFSAERLKGVDSTLKIQPAELGDSAVYLCASSEGLGSNEQFFGPGTRLTVL.

CDR3 protein: CASSFEREDEQYF. The CDR3 coding sequence is TGTGCCAGCAGCTTCGAGCGGGAGGACGAGCAGTACTTC. The gene calls are TRBV11-3 and TRBJ2-7; 9 bases are a match to TRBD2. V shed 3 bases and J 5 bases; nucleotides not matched to a gene: 2. Germline V CDR1 and CDR2: SGHNT, YENEEA. The length of the CDR3 is 13 residues.

The sample holds a few counts of this clone. This sequence joins TRBV6-5 and TRBJ2-2; 8 bases agree with TRBD2. Trimming took 6 bases from V and 5 from J; bases not matched to a gene: 5. The CDR3 is 14 amino acids. CDR1 MNHEY and CDR2 SVGAGI come from the germline V gene. The CDR3 spells CASRSGRRTGELFF. CDR3 sequence (DNA): TGTGCCAGCAGGAGCGGGAGAAGAACCGGGGAGCTGTTTTTT.

The chain joins TRBV4-1 to TRBJ2-7; 7 nucleotides line up with TRBD1. The V gene's germline CDR1 is MGHRA and CDR2 YSYEKL. The CDR3 runs to 16 residues. Trimming cost V 4 bases and J 0 bases; bases outside gene matches: 9. The CDR3 region has the DNA TGCGCCAGCAGCCGAAGCCGGGACAGAAGCTCCTACGAGCAGTACTTC. The encoded protein is CASSRSRDRSSYEQYF.

The chain uses TRBV4-1 and TRBJ2-7; possible D gene TRBD2, 7 bases. Germline assignment: CDR1 MGHRA and CDR2 YSYEKL. Trimming took 6 bases from V and 7 from J, leaving 16 bases between them. This CDR3 spans 13 amino acids. The CDR3 loop is CASRGAGRIEQYF. The CDR3 nucleotides are TGCGCCAGCAGGGGGGCCGGGAGGATAGAGCAGTACTTC.

The chain's CDR3 is CASSVAENTQYF. The CDR3 region has the DNA TGTGCCAGCAGCGTGGCCGAAAATACGCAGTATTTT. The V gene is TRBV7-9, the J gene TRBJ2-3; D gene ambiguous. The germline gives CDR1 SEHNR, CDR2 FQNEAQ (reference sequence). V lost 5 bases to trimming and J lost 7 bases, with 10 bases between them. The CDR3 length is 12 residues.